The rows below give T cell receptor beta chains drawn from one sample of a study of somatic mutations in cytotoxic T cells in rheumatoid arthritis. Here immunoSEQ multiplex PCR was the method, and the copy in TCRdb shows in-frame clones only, minus some. The repertoire has about 1,400 clones, 70% to 85% of them found once; the top ten carry 14%. The sample consisted of CD8+ T cells sorted from blood. The receptors come from an adult with rheumatoid arthritis. Both conserved end residues are part of each CDR3. Each record gives: CDR3 DNA, CDR3 protein, D gene, V gene, J gene, clone size. The D gene is left open where the match is weak. Rows may omit the clone size; those that give it use once, few, many or a size class.

CDR3 DNA: TGCAGCGTTGAAGTTCATTTTTGGGGGCCAAACACTGAAGCTTTCTTT; CDR3 protein: CSVEVHFWGPNTEAFF; D gene: -; V gene: TRBV29-1; J gene: TRBJ1-1; clone size: -
CDR3 DNA: TGTGCCAGCACCCCGCCCAGGGACAGCTACGAGCAGTACTTC; CDR3 protein: CASTPPRDSYEQYF; D gene: TRBD1; V gene: TRBV7-9; J gene: TRBJ2-7; clone size: -
CDR3 DNA: TGTGCCACCCTAGCGGGGAACTGGGATGAGCAGTTCTTC; CDR3 protein: CATLAGNWDEQFF; D gene: TRBD2; V gene: TRBV27; J gene: TRBJ2-1; clone size: -
CDR3 DNA: TGCGCCAGCAGCCAAGGGTGGGAGACGGAGACCCAGTACTTC; CDR3 protein: CASSQGWETETQYF; D gene: -; V gene: TRBV4-3; J gene: TRBJ2-5; clone size: -
CDR3 DNA: TGTGCTAGTGGTTTGGTCACATACACAGATACGCAGTATTTT; CDR3 protein: CASGLVTYTDTQYF; D gene: -; V gene: TRBV12-5; J gene: TRBJ2-3; clone size: -
CDR3 DNA: TGTGCCAGCAGTTTAGGCAATGAGCAGTTCTTC; CDR3 protein: CASSLGNEQFF; D gene: -; V gene: TRBV27; J gene: TRBJ2-1; clone size: few
CDR3 DNA: TGTGCCACCAGGCAGCGGGGAGACTACGAGCAGTACTTC; CDR3 protein: CATRQRGDYEQYF; D gene: TRBD2; V gene: TRBV15; J gene: TRBJ2-7; clone size: -
CDR3 DNA: TGCGCCAGCAGCCAGGGACAGGGGATCGGCTATTCGGTCCGGGAGCTGTTTTTT; CDR3 protein: CASSQGQGIGYSVRELFF; D gene: TRBD1; V gene: TRBV4-1; J gene: TRBJ2-2; clone size: once
CDR3 DNA: TGCGCCAGCAGCGAGGACAGGAACCTACCCCTTCAAAATGAGCAGTTCTTC; CDR3 protein: CASSEDRNLPLQNEQFF; D gene: TRBD1; V gene: TRBV5-1; J gene: TRBJ2-1; clone size: -
CDR3 DNA: TGCGCCAGCAGCCAAGATTCCAAGGCAGGGCACACAGATACGCAGTATTTT; CDR3 protein: CASSQDSKAGHTDTQYF; D gene: -; V gene: TRBV4-3; J gene: TRBJ2-3; clone size: -
CDR3 DNA: TGTGCCAGCTCCCCTTGGGACAGTGACAATTCACCCCTCCACTTT; CDR3 protein: CASSPWDSDNSPLHF; D gene: TRBD1; V gene: TRBV18; J gene: TRBJ1-6; clone size: -
CDR3 DNA: TGTGCCAGCAGCGGAAACGCGGGGCGCCGCTGGCTGCGAGAGACCCAGTACTTC; CDR3 protein: CASSGNAGRRWLRETQYF; D gene: -; V gene: TRBV11-3; J gene: TRBJ2-5; clone size: -
CDR3 DNA: TGTGCCAGCAGCTTAGCTGGACTTAGCGGCGAGACCCAGTACTTC; CDR3 protein: CASSLAGLSGETQYF; D gene: -; V gene: TRBV7-6; J gene: TRBJ2-5; clone size: -
CDR3 DNA: TGTGCCAGCAGCCCTACGGCTAGCGGGGGCAATGAGCAGTTCTTC; CDR3 protein: CASSPTASGGNEQFF; D gene: TRBD2; V gene: TRBV9; J gene: TRBJ2-1; clone size: -
CDR3 DNA: TGTGCCAGCAGCTTGGTTGCAGGGCCGGTCGGGGAGCTGTTTTTT; CDR3 protein: CASSLVAGPVGELFF; D gene: -; V gene: TRBV5-6; J gene: TRBJ2-2; clone size: -
CDR3 DNA: TGCGCCAGCAGCAAGACGGTAGCGGGGGGCCGAGATACGCAGTATTTT; CDR3 protein: CASSKTVAGGRDTQYF; D gene: TRBD2; V gene: TRBV4-3; J gene: TRBJ2-3; clone size: -
CDR3 DNA: TGTGCCAGCAGCGAGACTAGCAGCTACAATGAGCAGTTCTTC; CDR3 protein: CASSETSSYNEQFF; D gene: TRBD2; V gene: TRBV9; J gene: TRBJ2-1; clone size: once
CDR3 DNA: TGTGCCAGCAGTCGATACTCCTACGAGCAGTACTTC; CDR3 protein: CASSRYSYEQYF; D gene: -; V gene: TRBV6-5; J gene: TRBJ2-7; clone size: -
CDR3 DNA: TGTGCCAGCAGTCCCCGGGCCAGCAAAAACACTGAAGCTTTCTTT; CDR3 protein: CASSPRASKNTEAFF; D gene: -; V gene: TRBV6-5; J gene: TRBJ1-1; clone size: -
CDR3 DNA: TGTGCCAGTAGTTTGGGACTGCCAACTGAAGCTTTCTTT; CDR3 protein: CASSLGLPTEAFF; D gene: -; V gene: TRBV19; J gene: TRBJ1-1; clone size: -
CDR3 DNA: TGTGCCAGAAGCCGGAGACAGGGGTACCGGGGTTTTAAGCGGTATTTT; CDR3 protein: CARSRRQGYRGFKRYF; D gene: TRBD1; V gene: TRBV5-3; J gene: TRBJ2-3; clone size: -
CDR3 DNA: TGTGCCAGCAGCTCTTGGATGGGGGGGACTGAAGCTTTCTTT; CDR3 protein: CASSSWMGGTEAFF; D gene: -; V gene: TRBV6-6; J gene: TRBJ1-1; clone size: -
CDR3 DNA: TGCGCCAGCCGAGCCGAGGGCAGGGGCACCGGGGAGCTGTTTTTT; CDR3 protein: CASRAEGRGTGELFF; D gene: -; V gene: TRBV10-2; J gene: TRBJ2-2; clone size: few
CDR3 DNA: TGTGCCAGTAGTATATCTTGGCCCGGGGAGCAGTACTTC; CDR3 protein: CASSISWPGEQYF; D gene: -; V gene: TRBV19; J gene: TRBJ2-7; clone size: -
CDR3 DNA: TGTGCCAGCAGCTTAGGGACAGGGGTAGAGACCCAGTACTTC; CDR3 protein: CASSLGTGVETQYF; D gene: TRBD1; V gene: TRBV7-9; J gene: TRBJ2-5; clone size: -
CDR3 DNA: TGTGCCAGCAGCTCCGTACAAAGCTCTGGGGCCAACGTCCTGACTTTC; CDR3 protein: CASSSVQSSGANVLTF; D gene: -; V gene: TRBV11-2; J gene: TRBJ2-6; clone size: -